This TCR beta chain came from a study of blood T cell repertoires in COVID-19. Study summary: Donors in the United States, Italy and Spain gave samples during acute or convalescent COVID-19.

This CDR3 region has 16 residues. V was cut by 1 base and J by 2 bases, with 13 bases left in between. Looked up from germline, CDR1 is LGHNA and CDR2 is YSLEER. Seattle's cohort entered during active infection and was followed longitudinally. How the authors handled the data: It was from reference gene primer amplification that nucleated cell counts were estimated. TCRdb keeps only in-frame clones here, not all; method: immunoSEQ multiplex PCR. The V and J calls and clone size are taken from that table; D and trimming were inferred from the DNA. The table has hundreds of thousands of clones, 83% seen once; the top ten hold about 1.3%.

This sequence was found in a woman in her thirties with COVID-19, enrolled during active disease. The specimen was peripheral blood. The genes are TRBV4-3 and TRBJ2-3, with D possibly matching TRBD2 (5 bases). Here the CDR3 reads CASSQALRGNTDTQYF. CDR3 DNA sequence: TGCGCCAGCAGCCAAGCCTTGAGAGGGAACACAGATACGCAGTATTTT.